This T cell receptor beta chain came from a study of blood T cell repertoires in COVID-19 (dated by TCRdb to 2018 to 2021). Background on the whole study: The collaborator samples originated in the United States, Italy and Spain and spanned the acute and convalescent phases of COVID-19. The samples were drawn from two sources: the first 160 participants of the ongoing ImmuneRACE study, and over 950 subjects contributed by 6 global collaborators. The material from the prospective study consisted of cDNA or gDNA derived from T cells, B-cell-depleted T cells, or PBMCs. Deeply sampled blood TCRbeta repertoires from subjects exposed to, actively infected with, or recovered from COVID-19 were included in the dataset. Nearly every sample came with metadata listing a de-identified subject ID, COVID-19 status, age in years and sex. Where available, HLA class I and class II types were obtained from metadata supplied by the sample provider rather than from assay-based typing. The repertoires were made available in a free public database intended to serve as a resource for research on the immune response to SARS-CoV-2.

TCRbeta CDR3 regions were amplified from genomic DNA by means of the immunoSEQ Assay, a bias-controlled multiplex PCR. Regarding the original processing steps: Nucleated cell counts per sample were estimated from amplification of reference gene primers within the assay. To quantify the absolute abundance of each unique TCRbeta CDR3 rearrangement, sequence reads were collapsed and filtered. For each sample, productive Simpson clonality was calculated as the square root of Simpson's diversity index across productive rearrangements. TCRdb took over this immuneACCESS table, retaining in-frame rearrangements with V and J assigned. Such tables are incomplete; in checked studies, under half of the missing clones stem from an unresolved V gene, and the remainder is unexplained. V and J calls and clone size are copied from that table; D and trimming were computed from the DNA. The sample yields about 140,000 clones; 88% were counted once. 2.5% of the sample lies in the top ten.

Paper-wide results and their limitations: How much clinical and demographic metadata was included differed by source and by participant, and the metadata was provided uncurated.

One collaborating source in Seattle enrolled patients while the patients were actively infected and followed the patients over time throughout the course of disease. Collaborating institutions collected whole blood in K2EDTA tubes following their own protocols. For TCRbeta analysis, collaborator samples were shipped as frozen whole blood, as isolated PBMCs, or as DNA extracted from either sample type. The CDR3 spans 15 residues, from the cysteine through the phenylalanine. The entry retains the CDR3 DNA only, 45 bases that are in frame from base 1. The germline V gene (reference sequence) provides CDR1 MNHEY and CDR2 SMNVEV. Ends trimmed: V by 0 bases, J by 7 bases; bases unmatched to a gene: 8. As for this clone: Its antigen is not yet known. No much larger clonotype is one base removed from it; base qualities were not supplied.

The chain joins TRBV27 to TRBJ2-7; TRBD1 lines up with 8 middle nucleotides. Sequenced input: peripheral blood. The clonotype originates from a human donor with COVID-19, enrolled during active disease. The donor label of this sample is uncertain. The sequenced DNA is TGTGCCAGCAGTTTATCAGGGACAGGTTGGCGGGAGCAGTACTTC. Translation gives CASSLSGTGWREQYF.